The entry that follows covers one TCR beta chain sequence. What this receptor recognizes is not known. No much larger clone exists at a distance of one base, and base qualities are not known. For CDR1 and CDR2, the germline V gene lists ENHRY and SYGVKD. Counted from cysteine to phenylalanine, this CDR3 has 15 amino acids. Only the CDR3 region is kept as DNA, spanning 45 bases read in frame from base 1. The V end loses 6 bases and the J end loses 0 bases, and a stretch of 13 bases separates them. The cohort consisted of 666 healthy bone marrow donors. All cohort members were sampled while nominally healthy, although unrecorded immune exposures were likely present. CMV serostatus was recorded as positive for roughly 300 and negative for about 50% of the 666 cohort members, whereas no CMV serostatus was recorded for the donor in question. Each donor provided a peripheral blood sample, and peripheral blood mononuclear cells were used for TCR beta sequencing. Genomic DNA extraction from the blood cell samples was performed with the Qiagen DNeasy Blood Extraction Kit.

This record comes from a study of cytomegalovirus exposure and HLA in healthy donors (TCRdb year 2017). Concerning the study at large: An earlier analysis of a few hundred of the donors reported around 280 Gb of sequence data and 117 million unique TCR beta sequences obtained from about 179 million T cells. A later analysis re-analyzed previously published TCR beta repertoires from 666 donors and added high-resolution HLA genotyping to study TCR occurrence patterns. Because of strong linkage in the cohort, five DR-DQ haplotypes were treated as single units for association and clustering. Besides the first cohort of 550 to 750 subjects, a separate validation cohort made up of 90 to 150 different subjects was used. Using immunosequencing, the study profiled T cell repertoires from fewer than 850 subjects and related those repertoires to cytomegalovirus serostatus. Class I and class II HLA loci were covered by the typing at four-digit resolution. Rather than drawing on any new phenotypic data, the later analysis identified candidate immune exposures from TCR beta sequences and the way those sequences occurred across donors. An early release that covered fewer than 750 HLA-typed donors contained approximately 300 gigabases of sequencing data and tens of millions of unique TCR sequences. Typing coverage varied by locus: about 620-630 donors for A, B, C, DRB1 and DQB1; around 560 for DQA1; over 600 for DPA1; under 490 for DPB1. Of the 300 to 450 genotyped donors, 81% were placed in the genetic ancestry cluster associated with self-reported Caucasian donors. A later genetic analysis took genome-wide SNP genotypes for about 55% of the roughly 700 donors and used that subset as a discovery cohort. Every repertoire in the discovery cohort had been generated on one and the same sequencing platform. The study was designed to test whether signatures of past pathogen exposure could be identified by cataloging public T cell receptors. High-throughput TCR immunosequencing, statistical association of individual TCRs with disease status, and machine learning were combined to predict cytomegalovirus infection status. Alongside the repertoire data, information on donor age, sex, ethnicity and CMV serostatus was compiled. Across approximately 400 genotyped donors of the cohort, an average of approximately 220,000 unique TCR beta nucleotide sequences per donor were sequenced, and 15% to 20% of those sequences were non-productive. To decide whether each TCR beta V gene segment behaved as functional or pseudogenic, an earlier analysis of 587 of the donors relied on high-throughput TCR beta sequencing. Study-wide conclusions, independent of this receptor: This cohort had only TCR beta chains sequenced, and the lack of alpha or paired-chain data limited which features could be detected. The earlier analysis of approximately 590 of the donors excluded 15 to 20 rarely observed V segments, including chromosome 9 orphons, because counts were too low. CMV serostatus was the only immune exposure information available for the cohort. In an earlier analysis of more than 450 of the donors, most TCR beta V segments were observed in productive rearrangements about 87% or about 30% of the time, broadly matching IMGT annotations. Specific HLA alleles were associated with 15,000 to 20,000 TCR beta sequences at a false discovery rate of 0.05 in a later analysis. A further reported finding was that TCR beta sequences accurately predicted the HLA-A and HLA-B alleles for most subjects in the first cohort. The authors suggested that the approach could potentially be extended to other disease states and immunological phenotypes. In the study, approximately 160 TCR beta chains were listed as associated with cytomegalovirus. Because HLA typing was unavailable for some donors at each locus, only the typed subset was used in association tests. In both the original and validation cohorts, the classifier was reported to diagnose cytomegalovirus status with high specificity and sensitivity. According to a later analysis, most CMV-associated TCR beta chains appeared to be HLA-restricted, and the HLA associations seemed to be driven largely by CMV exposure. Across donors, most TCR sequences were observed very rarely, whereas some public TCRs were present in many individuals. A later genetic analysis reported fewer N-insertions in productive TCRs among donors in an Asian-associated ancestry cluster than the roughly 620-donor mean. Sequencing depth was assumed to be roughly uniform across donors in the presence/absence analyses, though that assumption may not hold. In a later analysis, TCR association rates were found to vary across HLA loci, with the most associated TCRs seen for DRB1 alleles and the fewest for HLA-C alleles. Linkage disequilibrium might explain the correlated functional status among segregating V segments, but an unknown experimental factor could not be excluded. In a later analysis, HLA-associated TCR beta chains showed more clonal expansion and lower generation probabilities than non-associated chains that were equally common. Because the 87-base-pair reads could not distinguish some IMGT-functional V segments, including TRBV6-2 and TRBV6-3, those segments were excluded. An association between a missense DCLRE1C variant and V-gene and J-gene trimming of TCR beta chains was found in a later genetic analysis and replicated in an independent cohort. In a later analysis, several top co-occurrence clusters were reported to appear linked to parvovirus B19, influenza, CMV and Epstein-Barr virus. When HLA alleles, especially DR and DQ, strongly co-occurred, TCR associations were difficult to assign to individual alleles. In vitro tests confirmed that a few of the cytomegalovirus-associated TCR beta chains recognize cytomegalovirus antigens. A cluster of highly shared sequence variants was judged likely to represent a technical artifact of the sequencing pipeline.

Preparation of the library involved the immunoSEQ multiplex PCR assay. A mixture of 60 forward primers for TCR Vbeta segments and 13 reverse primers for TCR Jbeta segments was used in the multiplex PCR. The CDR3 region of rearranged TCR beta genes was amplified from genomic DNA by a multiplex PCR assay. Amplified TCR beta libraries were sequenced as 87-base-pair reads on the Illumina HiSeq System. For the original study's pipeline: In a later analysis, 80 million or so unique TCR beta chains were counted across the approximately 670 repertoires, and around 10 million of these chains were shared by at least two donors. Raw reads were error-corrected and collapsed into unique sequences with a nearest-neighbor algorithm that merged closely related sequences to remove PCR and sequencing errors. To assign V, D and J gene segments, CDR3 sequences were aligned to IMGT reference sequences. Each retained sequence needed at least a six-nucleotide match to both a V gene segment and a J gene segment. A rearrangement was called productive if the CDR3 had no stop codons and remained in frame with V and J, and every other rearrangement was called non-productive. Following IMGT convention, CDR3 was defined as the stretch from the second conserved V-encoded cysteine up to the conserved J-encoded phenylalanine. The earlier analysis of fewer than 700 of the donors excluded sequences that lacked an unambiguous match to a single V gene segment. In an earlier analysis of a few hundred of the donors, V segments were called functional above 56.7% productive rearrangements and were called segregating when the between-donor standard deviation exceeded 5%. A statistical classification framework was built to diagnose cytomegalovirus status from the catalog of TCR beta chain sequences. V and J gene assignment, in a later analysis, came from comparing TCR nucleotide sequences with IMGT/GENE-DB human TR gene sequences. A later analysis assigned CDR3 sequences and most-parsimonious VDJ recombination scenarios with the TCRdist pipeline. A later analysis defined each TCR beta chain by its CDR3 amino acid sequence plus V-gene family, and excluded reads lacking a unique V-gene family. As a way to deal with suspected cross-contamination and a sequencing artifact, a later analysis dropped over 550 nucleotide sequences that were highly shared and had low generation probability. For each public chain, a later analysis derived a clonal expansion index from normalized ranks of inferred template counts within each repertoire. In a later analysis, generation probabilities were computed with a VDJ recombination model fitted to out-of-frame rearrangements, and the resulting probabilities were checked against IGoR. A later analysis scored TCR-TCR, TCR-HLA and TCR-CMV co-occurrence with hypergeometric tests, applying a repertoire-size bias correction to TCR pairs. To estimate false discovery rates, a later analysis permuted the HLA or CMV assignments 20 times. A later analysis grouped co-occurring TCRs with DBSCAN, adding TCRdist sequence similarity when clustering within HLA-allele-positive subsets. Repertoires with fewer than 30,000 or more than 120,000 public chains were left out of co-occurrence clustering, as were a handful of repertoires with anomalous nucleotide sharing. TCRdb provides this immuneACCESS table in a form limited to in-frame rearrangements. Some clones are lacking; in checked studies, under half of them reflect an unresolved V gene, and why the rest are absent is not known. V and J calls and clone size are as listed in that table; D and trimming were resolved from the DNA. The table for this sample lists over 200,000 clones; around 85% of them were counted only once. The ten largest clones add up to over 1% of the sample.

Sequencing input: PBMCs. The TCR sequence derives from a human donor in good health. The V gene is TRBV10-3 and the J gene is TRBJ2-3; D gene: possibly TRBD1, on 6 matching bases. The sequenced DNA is TGTGCCATCAGCCCAGGGGCACTTAGCACAGATACGCAGTATTTT. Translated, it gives CAISPGALSTDTQYF.